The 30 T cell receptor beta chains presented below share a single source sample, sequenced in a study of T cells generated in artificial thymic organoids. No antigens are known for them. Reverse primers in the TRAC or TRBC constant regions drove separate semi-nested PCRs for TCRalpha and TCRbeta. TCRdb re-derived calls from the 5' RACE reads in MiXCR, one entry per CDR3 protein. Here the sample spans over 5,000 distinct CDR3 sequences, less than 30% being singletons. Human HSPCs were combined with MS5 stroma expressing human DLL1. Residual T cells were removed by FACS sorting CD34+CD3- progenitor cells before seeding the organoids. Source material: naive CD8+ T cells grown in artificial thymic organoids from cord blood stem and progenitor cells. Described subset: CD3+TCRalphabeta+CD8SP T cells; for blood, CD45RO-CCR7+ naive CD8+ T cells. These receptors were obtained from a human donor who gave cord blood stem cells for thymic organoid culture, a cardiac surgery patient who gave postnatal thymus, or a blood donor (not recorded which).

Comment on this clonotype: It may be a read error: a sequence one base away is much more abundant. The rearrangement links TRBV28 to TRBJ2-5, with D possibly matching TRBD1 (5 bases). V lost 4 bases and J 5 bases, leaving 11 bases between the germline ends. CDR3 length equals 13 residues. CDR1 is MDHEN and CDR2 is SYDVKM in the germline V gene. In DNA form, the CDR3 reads TGTGCCAGCAGTTCCTGGACAATGGAGACCCAGTACTTC. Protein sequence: CASSSWTMETQYF.

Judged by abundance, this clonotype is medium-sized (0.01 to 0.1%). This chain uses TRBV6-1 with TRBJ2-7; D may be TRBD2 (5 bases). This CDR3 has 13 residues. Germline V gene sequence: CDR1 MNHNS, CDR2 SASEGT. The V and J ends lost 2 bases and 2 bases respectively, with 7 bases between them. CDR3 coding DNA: TGTGCCAGCAGTGAACCGCGGGCCTACGAGCAGTACTTC. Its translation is CASSEPRAYEQYF.

This chain's CDR3 is CASSPLETQYF. The CDR3 DNA is TGTGCCAGCTCACCACTAGAGACCCAGTACTTC. The chain employs TRBV18 and TRBJ2-5; D remains ambiguous. The CDR3 is 11 residues long. Between the trimmed V and J ends, which lost 1 base and 4 bases, there was a span of 1 base. Germline lookup yields CDR1 KGHSH and CDR2 LQKENI.

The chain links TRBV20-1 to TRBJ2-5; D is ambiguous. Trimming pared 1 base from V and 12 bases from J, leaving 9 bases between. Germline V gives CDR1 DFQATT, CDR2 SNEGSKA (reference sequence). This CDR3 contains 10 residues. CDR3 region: CSARVHGEYF. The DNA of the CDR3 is TGCAGTGCTAGAGTACATGGGGAGTACTTC.

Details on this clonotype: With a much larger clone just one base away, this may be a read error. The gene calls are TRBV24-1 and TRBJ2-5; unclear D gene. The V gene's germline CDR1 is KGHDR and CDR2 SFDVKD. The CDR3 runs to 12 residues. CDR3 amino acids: CATRDSLETQYF. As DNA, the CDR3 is TGTGCCACCCGTGATTCACTAGAGACCCAGTACTTC.

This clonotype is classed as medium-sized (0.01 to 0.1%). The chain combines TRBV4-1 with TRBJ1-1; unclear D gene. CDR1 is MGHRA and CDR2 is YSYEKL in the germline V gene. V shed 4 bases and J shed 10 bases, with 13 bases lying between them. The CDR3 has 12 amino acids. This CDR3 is CASSPSGRRAFF. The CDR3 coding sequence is TGCGCCAGCAGCCCTTCCGGGAGAAGAGCTTTCTTT.

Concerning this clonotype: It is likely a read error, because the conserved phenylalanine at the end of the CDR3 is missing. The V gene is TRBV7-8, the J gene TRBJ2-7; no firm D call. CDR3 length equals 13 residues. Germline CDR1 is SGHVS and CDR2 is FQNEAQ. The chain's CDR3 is CAGSLAVPYEQYL. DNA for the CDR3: TGTGCCGGCAGCTTAGCCGTTCCCTACGAGCAGTACCTC.

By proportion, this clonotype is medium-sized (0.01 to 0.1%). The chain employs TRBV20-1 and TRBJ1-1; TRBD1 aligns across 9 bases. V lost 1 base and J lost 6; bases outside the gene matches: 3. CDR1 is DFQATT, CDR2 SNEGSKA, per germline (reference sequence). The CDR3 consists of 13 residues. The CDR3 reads CSARGTGAAEAFF. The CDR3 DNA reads TGCAGTGCTAGAGGGACAGGGGCTGCTGAAGCTTTCTTT.

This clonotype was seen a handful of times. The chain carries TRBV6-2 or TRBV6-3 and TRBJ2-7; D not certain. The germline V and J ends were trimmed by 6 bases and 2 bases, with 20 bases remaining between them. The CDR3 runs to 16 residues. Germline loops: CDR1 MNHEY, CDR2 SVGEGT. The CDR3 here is CASRLSGPTNPYEQYF. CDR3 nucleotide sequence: TGTGCCAGCAGACTATCGGGCCCTACCAACCCCTACGAGCAGTACTTC.

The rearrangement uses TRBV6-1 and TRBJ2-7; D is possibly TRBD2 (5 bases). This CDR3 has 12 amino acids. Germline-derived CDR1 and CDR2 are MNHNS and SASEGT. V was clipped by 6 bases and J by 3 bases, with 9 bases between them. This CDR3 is CASRRAFYEQYF. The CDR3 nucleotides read TGTGCCAGCAGGCGGGCCTTCTACGAGCAGTACTTC.

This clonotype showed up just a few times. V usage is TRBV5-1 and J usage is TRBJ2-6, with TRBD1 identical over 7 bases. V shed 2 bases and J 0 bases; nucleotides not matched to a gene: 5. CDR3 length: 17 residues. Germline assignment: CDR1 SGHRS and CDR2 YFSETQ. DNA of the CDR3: TGCGCCAGCAGCTTCGACAGGGTTTTCTCTGGGGCCAACGTCCTGACTTTC. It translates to CASSFDRVFSGANVLTF.

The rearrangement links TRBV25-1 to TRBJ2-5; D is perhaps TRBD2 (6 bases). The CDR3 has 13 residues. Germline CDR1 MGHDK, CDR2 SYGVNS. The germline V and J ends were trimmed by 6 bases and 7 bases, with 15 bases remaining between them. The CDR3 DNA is TGTGCCAGCAGGCCTGGAGGGCCCGGGACCCAGTACTTC. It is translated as CASRPGGPGTQYF.

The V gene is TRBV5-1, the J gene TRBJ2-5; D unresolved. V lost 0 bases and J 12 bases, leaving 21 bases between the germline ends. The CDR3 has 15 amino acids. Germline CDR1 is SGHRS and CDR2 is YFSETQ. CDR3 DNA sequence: TGCGCCAGCAGCTTGGCCCTTCGACAATTAAGCCCCAAGTACTTC. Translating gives CASSLALRQLSPKYF. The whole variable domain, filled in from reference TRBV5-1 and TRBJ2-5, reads KAGVTQTPRYLIKTRGQQVTLSCSPISGHRSVSWYQQTPGQGLQFLFEYFSETQRNKGNFPGRFSGRQFSNSRSEMNVSTLELGDSALYLCASSLALRQLSPKYFGPGTRLLVL.

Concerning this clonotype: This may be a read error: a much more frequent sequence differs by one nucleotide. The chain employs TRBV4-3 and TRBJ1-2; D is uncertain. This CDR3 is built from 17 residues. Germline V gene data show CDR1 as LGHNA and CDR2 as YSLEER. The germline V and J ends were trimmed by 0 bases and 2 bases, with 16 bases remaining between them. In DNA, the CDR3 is TGCGCCAGCAGCCAAGATTCTCCGCCCGGCTGCAACTATGGCTACACCTTC. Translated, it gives CASSQDSPPGCNYGYTF.

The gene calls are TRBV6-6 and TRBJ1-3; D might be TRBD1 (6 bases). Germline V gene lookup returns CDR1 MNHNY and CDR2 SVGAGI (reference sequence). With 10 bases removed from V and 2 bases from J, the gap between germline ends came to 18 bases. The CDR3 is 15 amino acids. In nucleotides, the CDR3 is TGTGCCAACAGCCCTCCGGGGGCTGCTGGAAACACCATATATTTT. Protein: CANSPPGAAGNTIYF.

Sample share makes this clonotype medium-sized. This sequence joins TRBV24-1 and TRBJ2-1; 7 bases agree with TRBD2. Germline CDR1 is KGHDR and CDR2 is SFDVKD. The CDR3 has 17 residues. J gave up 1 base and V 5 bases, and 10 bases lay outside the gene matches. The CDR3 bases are TGTGCCACCAGTGCTGTAAGCGGGGTACCTTCCTACAATGAGCAGTTCTTC. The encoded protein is CATSAVSGVPSYNEQFF.

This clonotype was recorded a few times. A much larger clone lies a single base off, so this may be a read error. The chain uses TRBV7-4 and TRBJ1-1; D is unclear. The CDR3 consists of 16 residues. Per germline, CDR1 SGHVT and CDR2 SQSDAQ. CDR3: CASSLSRRVSNAEAFF. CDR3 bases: TGTGCCAGCAGCTTATCCCGTCGGGTGTCGAACGCTGAAGCTTTCTTT.

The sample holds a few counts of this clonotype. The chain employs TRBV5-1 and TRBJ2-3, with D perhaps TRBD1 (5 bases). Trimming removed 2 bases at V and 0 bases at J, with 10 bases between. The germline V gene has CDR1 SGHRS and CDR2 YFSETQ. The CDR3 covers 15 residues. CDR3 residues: CASSFPGPSTDTQYF. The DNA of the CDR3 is TGCGCCAGCAGCTTCCCAGGGCCTAGCACAGATACGCAGTATTTT.

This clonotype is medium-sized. This CDR3 is CSVGAGGLNTEAFF. The CDR3 DNA is TGCAGCGTTGGAGCAGGGGGCTTGAACACTGAAGCTTTCTTT. This chain joins TRBV29-1 and TRBJ1-1; TRBD1 matches 8 bases. From germline, CDR1 is SQVTM and CDR2 ANQGSEA. The CDR3 is made up of 14 amino acids. J gave up 0 bases and V 4 bases, and 4 bases lay outside the gene matches.

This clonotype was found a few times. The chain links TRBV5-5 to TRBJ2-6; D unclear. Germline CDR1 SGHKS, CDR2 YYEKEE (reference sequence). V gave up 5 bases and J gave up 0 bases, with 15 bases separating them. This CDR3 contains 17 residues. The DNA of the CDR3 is TGTGCCAGCAGGCTCCGGGTTCTCTCCTCTGGGGCCAACGTCCTGACTTTC. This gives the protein CASRLRVLSSGANVLTF.

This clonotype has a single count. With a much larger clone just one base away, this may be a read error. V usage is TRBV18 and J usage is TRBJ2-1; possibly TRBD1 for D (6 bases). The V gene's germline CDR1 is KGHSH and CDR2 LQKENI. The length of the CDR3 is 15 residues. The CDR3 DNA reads TGTGCCAGCTCGAGGGACACAGGAGGATACAAAGAGCAGTTCTTC. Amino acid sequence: CASSRDTGGYKEQFF.

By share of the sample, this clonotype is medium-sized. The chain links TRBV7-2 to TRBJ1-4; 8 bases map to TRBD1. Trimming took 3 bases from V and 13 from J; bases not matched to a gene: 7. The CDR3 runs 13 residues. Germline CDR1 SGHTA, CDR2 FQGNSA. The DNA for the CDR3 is TGTGCCAGCAGCTTGGTAACAGGGACAGGACTGTTTTTT. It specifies CASSLVTGTGLFF.

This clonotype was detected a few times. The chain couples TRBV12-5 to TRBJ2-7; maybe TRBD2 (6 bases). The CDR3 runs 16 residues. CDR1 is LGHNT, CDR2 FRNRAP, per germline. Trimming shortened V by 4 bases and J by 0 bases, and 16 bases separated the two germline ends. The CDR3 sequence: CASGSCSAGLSYEQYF. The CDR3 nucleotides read TGTGCTAGTGGTTCGTGCAGCGCGGGGCTCTCCTACGAGCAGTACTTC.

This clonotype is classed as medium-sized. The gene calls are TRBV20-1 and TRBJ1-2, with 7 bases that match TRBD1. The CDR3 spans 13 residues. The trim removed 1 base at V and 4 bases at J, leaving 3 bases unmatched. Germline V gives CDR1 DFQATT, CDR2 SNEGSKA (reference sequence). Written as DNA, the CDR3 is TGCAGTGCTAGAGGGGGACAGTTCTATGGCTACACCTTC. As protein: CSARGGQFYGYTF.

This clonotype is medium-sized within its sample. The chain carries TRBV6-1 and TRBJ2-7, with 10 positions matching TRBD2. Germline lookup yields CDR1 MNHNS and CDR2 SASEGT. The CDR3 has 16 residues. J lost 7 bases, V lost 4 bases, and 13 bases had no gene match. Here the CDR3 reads CASSVLAGGGPGEQYF. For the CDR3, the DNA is TGTGCCAGCAGTGTCTTAGCGGGGGGAGGCCCAGGGGAGCAGTACTTC.

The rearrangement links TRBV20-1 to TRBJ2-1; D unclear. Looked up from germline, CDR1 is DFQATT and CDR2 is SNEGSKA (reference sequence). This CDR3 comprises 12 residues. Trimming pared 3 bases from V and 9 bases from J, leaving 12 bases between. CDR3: CSASLLRSEQFF. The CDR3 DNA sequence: TGCAGTGCTAGCCTCCTGAGGAGTGAGCAGTTCTTC.

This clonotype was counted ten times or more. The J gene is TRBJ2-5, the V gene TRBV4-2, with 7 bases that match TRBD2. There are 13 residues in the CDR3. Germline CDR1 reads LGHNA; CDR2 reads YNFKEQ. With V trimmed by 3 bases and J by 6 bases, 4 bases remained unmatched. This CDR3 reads CASSQGGRKTQYF. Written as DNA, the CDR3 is TGTGCCAGCAGCCAGGGGGGGAGGAAGACCCAGTACTTC.

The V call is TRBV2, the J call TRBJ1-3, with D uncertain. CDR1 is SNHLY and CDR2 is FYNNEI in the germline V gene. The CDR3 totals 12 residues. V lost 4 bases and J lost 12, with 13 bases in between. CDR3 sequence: CASSGRSKYIYF. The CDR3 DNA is TGTGCCAGCAGTGGGAGGTCCAAATACATATATTTT.

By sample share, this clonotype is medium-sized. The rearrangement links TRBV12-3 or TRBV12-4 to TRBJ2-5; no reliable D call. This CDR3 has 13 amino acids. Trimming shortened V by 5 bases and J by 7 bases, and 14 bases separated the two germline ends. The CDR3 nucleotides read TGTGCCAGCAGTGCCGCATCGGGCCGGACCCAGTACTTC. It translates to CASSAASGRTQYF.

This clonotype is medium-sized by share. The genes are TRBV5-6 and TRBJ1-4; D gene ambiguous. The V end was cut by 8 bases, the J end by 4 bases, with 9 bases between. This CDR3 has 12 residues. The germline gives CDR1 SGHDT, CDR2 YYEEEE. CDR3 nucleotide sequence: TGTGCCAGTAACGGCCTTAATGAAAAACTGTTTTTT. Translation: CASNGLNEKLFF.